The following is a T cell receptor (beta chain) sequence with its context. No antigen is known for it. Each CDR3 protein gets one entry after TCRdb re-called the 5' RACE reads with MiXCR. The data contain approximately 680,000 distinct CDR3 sequences, roughly 7.1% of them singletons. The data were taken from a study of identical twins. Broader study findings: Conclusions came from cross-sectional statistical analysis, not from following the same donors.

The CDR3 sequence is 16 residues long. The germline CDR1 and CDR2 sequences are KGHDR and SFDVKD. The V and J ends lost 5 bases and 0 bases respectively, with 13 bases between them. This sample also belongs to another study, concerning yellow fever vaccine responses in identical twins.

The sequence was collected from a woman aged 18-30 years in good health. The gene calls are TRBV24-1 and TRBJ2-1; maybe TRBD2 (6 bases). Sequenced sample: PBMCs. In DNA, the CDR3 is TGTGCCACCAGTGTCCCTAGCGCCCACTCCTACAATGAGCAGTTCTTC. Protein product: CATSVPSAHSYNEQFF.